Shown below are 27 T cell receptor beta chains from a single sample sequenced in a study of breast tumors, draining lymph nodes, adjacent tissues. TCRdb re-analysed the multiplex PCR reads in MiXCR, keeping a single row per CDR3 protein. The sample shows about 130,000 distinct CDR3 sequences, 15% to 20% of them seen only once. Samples came from axillary lymph nodes draining the breast cancer. Sequences were obtained from axillary lymph node tissue. Receptor source: a female donor with breast cancer. Some clones in this sample may be carry-over from other donors' samples.

The sample holds a few counts of this clonotype. V gene TRBV29-1 combines with J gene TRBJ1-2; TRBD1 is a possible D gene (6 bases). Trimming took 6 bases from V and 0 from J, leaving 20 bases between them. The CDR3 is made up of 16 amino acids. CDR1 is SQVTM, CDR2 ANQGSEA, per germline. The CDR3 DNA is TGCAGCGTCACAGGCCCGACAGGTGAAGCTAACTATGGCTACACCTTC. This codes for CSVTGPTGEANYGYTF.

This clonotype was picked up many times. This chain uses TRBV7-9 with TRBJ2-7, with unresolved D. CDR3 length: 14 amino acids. Germline loops: CDR1 SEHNR, CDR2 FQNEAQ (reference sequence). Trimming removed 2 bases from V and 2 bases from J, with 10 bases in between. CDR3: CASSLSALAYEQYF. The CDR3 coding sequence is TGTGCCAGCAGCTTATCGGCCCTCGCCTACGAGCAGTACTTC.

This clonotype was found many times. V and J are TRBV7-9 and TRBJ1-4; D ambiguous. CDR3 length: 15 amino acids. Germline V lookup: CDR1 SEHNR, CDR2 FQNEAQ (reference sequence). Deletions cut 1 base from V and 8 bases from J, with 14 bases between. Written as DNA, the CDR3 is TGTGCCAGCAGCTTAGTGCCTTCCCTCGAGGAAAAACTGTTTTTT. This translates into CASSLVPSLEEKLFF.

In the case of this clonotype: Being one base from a much bigger clone, this may be a read error. V and J are TRBV20-1 and TRBJ2-1, with TRBD2 matching 8 bases. J gave up 8 bases and V 0 bases, and 18 bases lay outside the gene matches. Germline-derived CDR1 and CDR2 are DFQATT and SNEGSKA (reference sequence). CDR3 length: 18 amino acids. The CDR3 here is CSARDGLTESGRLDEQFF. The DNA of the CDR3 is TGCAGTGCTAGAGACGGGCTGACTGAAAGCGGGAGATTGGATGAGCAGTTCTTC.

There are a few counts of this clonotype. At one end the junction does not follow the germline gene, possibly because of a read error. The chain carries TRBV12-5 and TRBJ2-3, with D hard to call. The germline gives CDR1 LGHNT, CDR2 FRNRAP. The CDR3 runs to 13 residues. CDR3 in DNA: TGTGTTAGTGGATTTTCGGCCTCGGATACGCAGTATTTT. Translation gives CVSGFSASDTQYF.

A word on this clonotype: A much larger clone lies a single base off, so this may be a read error. The V gene is TRBV14, the J gene TRBJ1-3; D unresolved. The CDR3 extends over 16 amino acids. Germline V gene sequence: CDR1 SGHDN, CDR2 FVKESK. CDR3 nucleotide sequence: TGTGCCGGCAGCCAAGATAGGGTTCTGACTGGAAACACCATATATTTT. Translated, it gives CAGSQDRVLTGNTIYF.

This clonotype was observed many times. J is TRBJ2-1 and V is TRBV11-3; D remains ambiguous. Germline V gives CDR1 SGHNT, CDR2 YENEEA. The CDR3 covers 13 residues. Trimming shortened V by 1 base and J by 5 bases, and 6 bases separated the two germline ends. CDR3 bases: TGTGCCAGCAGCTTAGGCCCAGACAATGAGCAGTTCTTC. Protein sequence: CASSLGPDNEQFF.

Of note for this clonotype: Being one base from a much bigger clone, this may be a read error. This chain links TRBV9 with TRBJ2-3; the D is unclear. Germline assignment: CDR1 SGDLS and CDR2 YYNGEE. With 4 bases removed from V and 0 bases from J, the gap between germline ends came to 12 bases. This CDR3 spans 15 amino acids. The CDR3 spells CASSPSAESTDTQYF. The CDR3 DNA follows: TGTGCCAGCAGCCCTTCCGCGGAAAGCACAGATACGCAGTATTTT.

The J gene is TRBJ1-3, the V gene TRBV28; TRBD1 might be the D (5 bases). The CDR3 runs 14 residues. Germline CDR1 MDHEN, CDR2 SYDVKM. Trimming stripped 3 bases from V and 5 bases from J, with 11 bases between. This CDR3 reads CASSFQGYRNTIYF. DNA of the CDR3: TGTGCCAGCAGTTTTCAGGGTTACAGAAACACCATATATTTT.

This clonotype was seen ten or more times. This rearrangement joins TRBV7-6 to TRBJ2-7, with 11 bases identical to TRBD1. The CDR3 consists of 15 residues. CDR1 is SGHVS, CDR2 FNYEAQ, per germline. The junction had 6 bases not matched to a gene; V was cut back by 4 bases and J by 4 bases. This CDR3 reads CASSYQDRGLYEQYF. The DNA of the CDR3 is TGTGCCAGCAGCTACCAGGACAGGGGGCTATACGAGCAGTACTTC.

This clonotype was counted ten times or more. The chain combines TRBV4-1 with TRBJ2-5; a possible D gene is TRBD1 (5 bases). The germline gives CDR1 MGHRA, CDR2 YSYEKL. This CDR3 region has 14 residues. V was pared by 3 bases and J by 1 base, with 9 bases between. In nucleotides, the CDR3 is TGCGCCAGCAGCCAGGGGCGAACCCAAGAGACCCAGTACTTC. This sequence encodes CASSQGRTQETQYF.

This clonotype was recorded at least ten times. This chain connects TRBV19 to TRBJ2-7; 10 bases are shared with TRBD2. Germline V gene lookup returns CDR1 LNHDA and CDR2 SQIVND (reference sequence). V trimming: 4 bases; J trimming: 3 bases; junction bases outside the gene matches: 6. This CDR3 has 15 amino acids. The CDR3 sequence is CASSTASSGSYEQYF. The CDR3 DNA sequence: TGTGCCAGTAGTACCGCCTCTAGCGGGAGCTACGAGCAGTACTTC.

This clonotype was detected many times. J is TRBJ2-5 and V is TRBV19; TRBD2 is a possible D gene (5 bases). The CDR3 covers 15 residues. The ends were cut back, 5 bases at V and 5 bases at J, with 18 bases in the middle. Germline V lookup: CDR1 LNHDA, CDR2 SQIVND (reference sequence). This chain's CDR3 is CASSSPLVFGETQYF. The DNA of the CDR3 is TGTGCCAGTAGTTCCCCACTAGTGTTTGGGGAGACCCAGTACTTC.

This clonotype was observed many times. The chain joins TRBV5-8 to TRBJ2-3; D call uncertain. Trimming left V 2 bases short and J 0 bases short, with 7 bases between. The CDR3 runs 14 residues. Germline loops: CDR1 SGHTS, CDR2 YDEGEE. The CDR3 DNA is TGTGCCAGCAGCTTAAAGGGTAGCACAGATACGCAGTATTTT. Protein sequence: CASSLKGSTDTQYF.

This clonotype was found many times. CDR3 loop: CASSRPLLYEQYF. CDR3 DNA sequence: TGTGCCAGCAGTCGTCCACTACTCTACGAGCAGTACTTC. This sequence joins TRBV6-2 or TRBV6-3 and TRBJ2-7; D ambiguous. V was shortened by 5 bases and J by 3 bases, with 11 bases between the two germline ends. This CDR3 contains 13 residues. Germline CDR1 is MNHEY and CDR2 is SVGEGT.

This clonotype was counted a few times. The gene calls are TRBV27 and TRBJ2-5, with 7 positions matching TRBD2. J gave up 2 bases and V 8 bases, and 14 bases lay outside the gene matches. CDR3 size: 16 residues. The germline CDR1 and CDR2 sequences are MNHEY and SMNVEV (reference sequence). The CDR3 here is CASPTEAGTFQETQYF. In nucleotides, the CDR3 is TGTGCCAGCCCGACCGAAGCGGGGACCTTTCAAGAGACCCAGTACTTC.

There are many counts of this clonotype. The rearrangement links TRBV7-9 to TRBJ1-3, with TRBD1 identical over 8 bases. Germline CDR1 SEHNR, CDR2 FQNEAQ (reference sequence). Trimming took 3 bases from V and 1 from J; bases not matched to a gene: 11. The CDR3 runs 18 residues. CDR3 in amino acids: CASSFPRTGTPSGNTIYF. DNA for the CDR3: TGTGCCAGCAGCTTTCCAAGGACAGGGACCCCTTCTGGAAACACCATATATTTT.

This clonotype was observed at least ten times. J is TRBJ2-5 and V is TRBV6-6; 11 bases are a match to TRBD2. Germline V gene sequence: CDR1 MNHNY, CDR2 SVGAGI (reference sequence). The CDR3 is made up of 19 amino acids. V lost 0 bases and J lost 5; bases outside the gene matches: 14. The CDR3 DNA is TGTGCCAGCAGTTACTCGAAGTATGGTAGCGGGGGGGCGACGGAGACCCAGTACTTC. This codes for CASSYSKYGSGGATETQYF.

This clonotype has ten or more counts. The chain joins TRBV18 to TRBJ2-5; D unresolved. The CDR3 contains 14 residues. Trimming cost V 0 bases and J 8 bases, with 13 bases left between them. CDR1 and CDR2 (germline): KGHSH, LQKENI. CDR3: CASSPPYSLSTQYF. CDR3 nucleotides: TGTGCCAGCTCACCACCCTACAGCCTTTCTACCCAGTACTTC.

Many counts were recorded for this clonotype. V gene TRBV5-1 combines with J gene TRBJ2-5; 11 nucleotides align to TRBD2. The CDR3 extends over 16 amino acids. V lost 0 bases to trimming and J lost 4 bases; unmatched junction nucleotides: 5. Germline V gene lookup returns CDR1 SGHRS and CDR2 YFSETQ. CDR3 coding DNA: TGCGCCAGCAGCTTGGCCCCTAGCGGGGGGACAGAGACCCAGTACTTC. Translating gives CASSLAPSGGTETQYF.

With respect to this clonotype: A much larger clone lies a single base off, so this may be a read error. The chain is built from TRBV7-7 and TRBJ2-1, with 12 bases fitting TRBD1. This CDR3 is 16 amino acids long. Germline CDR1 is SSHAT and CDR2 is FNYEAQ (reference sequence). The CDR3 region is CASSLLGTGGNNEQSF. In DNA, the CDR3 is TGTGCTAGCAGCTTACTCGGGACAGGGGGCAACAATGAGCAGTCCTTC.

A single count supports this clonotype. A much larger clone lies one base from this, so it may be a read error. J is TRBJ1-4 and V is TRBV12-3 or TRBV12-4; maybe TRBD1 (5 bases). Trimming shortened V by 3 bases and J by 7 bases, and 12 bases separated the two germline ends. The CDR3 has 14 residues. The CDR3 DNA reads as TGTGCCAGCAGTTTGGCAGGGCTGGGTGAAAAACTGTTTTTT. It codes for CASSLAGLGEKLFF.

Note on this clonotype: A much larger clone lies one base from this, so it may be a read error. A read error is likely, as this CDR3 ends without the conserved phenylalanine or tryptophan. The chain recombines TRBV15 with TRBJ1-5; TRBD1 might be the D (6 bases). V was pared by 9 bases and J by 5 bases, with 11 bases between. The CDR3 consists of 12 residues. Germline lookup yields CDR1 LNHNV and CDR2 YYDKDF (reference sequence). The CDR3 here is CATGTMDQPQHL. CDR3 DNA sequence: TGTGCCACTGGGACAATGGATCAGCCCCAGCATCTT.

To note about this clonotype: This could be a read error, since a much larger clone is one nucleotide away. The genes are TRBV2 and TRBJ1-5, with D maybe TRBD1 (5 bases). The CDR3 extends over 14 amino acids. The germline V gene has CDR1 SNHLY and CDR2 FYNNEI. The CDR3 reads CASGDTGSNQPQHF. CDR3 nucleotides: TGTGCCAGCGGTGATACAGGTAGCAATCAGCCCCAGCATTTT. The full variable domain, its missing parts supplied by reference TRBV2 and TRBJ1-5, is EPEVTQTPSHQVTQMGQEVILRCVPISNHLYFYWYRQILGQKVEFLVSFYNNEISEKSEIFDDQFSVERPDGSNFTLKIRSTKLEDSAMYFCASGDTGSNQPQHFGDGTRLSIL.

A remark on this clonotype: A much larger clonotype is one base distant, so this may be a read error. J is TRBJ2-5 and V is TRBV14; 7 nucleotides line up with TRBD2. CDR1 SGHDN and CDR2 FVKESK come from the germline V gene. The CDR3 spans 16 residues. The CDR3 region is CASSQDRGGGQEAQYF. DNA of the CDR3: TGTGCCAGCAGCCAAGATCGTGGGGGGGGTCAAGAGGCCCAGTACTTC.

Concerning this clonotype: It may be a read error: a sequence one base away is much more abundant. The rearrangement joins TRBV5-1 to TRBJ2-1; 9 nucleotides align to TRBD1. This CDR3 comprises 16 residues. Per the germline V gene, CDR1 is SGHRS and CDR2 is YFSETQ. The CDR3 DNA reads TGCGCCTGCAGCTTGGGGCCGGGACAGGGTAATAGTGAGCAGTTCTTC. Protein product: CACSLGPGQGNSEQFF.

This sequence joins TRBV15 and TRBJ1-1; possibly TRBD1 for D (6 bases). V lost 1 base and J lost 6, with 15 bases in between. Per the germline V gene, CDR1 is LNHNV and CDR2 is YYDKDF (reference sequence). This CDR3 contains 15 residues. The CDR3 DNA is TGTGCCACCAGCAGAGGTACAGGGAAGATGGCTGAAGCTTTCTTT. It encodes CATSRGTGKMAEAFF.